This T cell receptor beta chain was identified during a study of T cell responses to AZD1222 COVID-19 vaccine. Study outcomes and limitations: Clonal diversity was possibly underestimated, and the donors were mostly white British, with more females. Spike-specific TCR breadth and depth went up after people got two AZD1222 doses.

Assay used: immunoSEQ multiplex PCR; TCRdb lists only in-frame clones, some missing. The data hold 100,000 to 150,000 clones, with about 87% observed a single time. Of note for this clone: Its antigen remains unidentified. Other DNA sequences in the sample encode the same CDR3.

The germline gives CDR1 SEHNR, CDR2 FQNEAQ (reference sequence). The germline V and J ends were trimmed by 1 base and 7 bases, with 16 bases remaining between them. The CDR3 has 15 residues. This specimen consisted of peripheral blood, obtained on day 0 of AZD1222 vaccination. The source is an adult in good health. V is TRBV7-9 and J is TRBJ1-2; D possibly corresponds to TRBD1 (5 bases). In DNA form, the CDR3 reads TGTGCCAGCAGCTTAGGCGTCGCGGGGGGGTTTGGCTACACCTTC. Its protein product is CASSLGVAGGFGYTF.